The T cell receptor beta chain under discussion was sequenced for a study of preoperative IRX-2 immunotherapy in early breast cancer. The sample's treatment: preoperative locoregional IRX-2 cytokine immunotherapy. TCRdb's table, derived via immunoSEQ multiplex PCR, lists solely in-frame clones and lacks some. The table has roughly 23,000 clones, around 91% seen once; the top ten hold 9% to 10%. This CDR3 is built from 13 residues. The V and J ends lost 5 bases and 7 bases respectively, with 11 bases between them. The germline gives CDR1 SGHTA, CDR2 FQGNSA. J is TRBJ2-2 and V is TRBV7-2; D possibly corresponds to TRBD1 (5 bases). Sequenced here: tumor tissue, sampled after IRX-2 immunotherapy. This sequence was found in a human donor with breast cancer. CDR3 sequence: CASSKTVNGELFF. In DNA form, the CDR3 reads TGTGCCAGCAGCAAGACAGTCAACGGGGAGCTGTTTTTT.